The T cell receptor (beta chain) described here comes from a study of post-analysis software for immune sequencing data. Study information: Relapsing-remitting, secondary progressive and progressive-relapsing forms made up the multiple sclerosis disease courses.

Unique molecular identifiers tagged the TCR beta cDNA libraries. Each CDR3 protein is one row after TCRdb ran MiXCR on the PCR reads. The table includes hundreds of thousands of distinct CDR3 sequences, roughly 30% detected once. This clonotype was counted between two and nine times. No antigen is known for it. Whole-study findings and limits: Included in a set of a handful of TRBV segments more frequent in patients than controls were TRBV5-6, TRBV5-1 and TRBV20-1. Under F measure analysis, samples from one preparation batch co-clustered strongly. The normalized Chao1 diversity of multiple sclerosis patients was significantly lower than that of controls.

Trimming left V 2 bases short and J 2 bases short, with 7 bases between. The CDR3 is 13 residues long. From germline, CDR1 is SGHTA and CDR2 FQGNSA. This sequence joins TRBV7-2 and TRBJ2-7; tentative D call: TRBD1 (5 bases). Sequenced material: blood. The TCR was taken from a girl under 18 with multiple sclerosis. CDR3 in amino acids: CASSLMTAYEQYF. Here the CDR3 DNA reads TGTGCCAGCAGCTTAATGACAGCCTACGAGCAGTACTTC.